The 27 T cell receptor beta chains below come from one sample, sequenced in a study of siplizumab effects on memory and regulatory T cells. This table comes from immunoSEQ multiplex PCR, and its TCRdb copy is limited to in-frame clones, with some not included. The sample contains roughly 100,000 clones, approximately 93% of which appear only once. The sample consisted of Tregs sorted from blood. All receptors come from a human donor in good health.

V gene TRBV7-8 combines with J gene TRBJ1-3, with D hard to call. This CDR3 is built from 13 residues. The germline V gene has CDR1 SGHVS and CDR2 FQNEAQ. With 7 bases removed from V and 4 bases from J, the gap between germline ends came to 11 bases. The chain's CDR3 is CASIPGPGNTIYF. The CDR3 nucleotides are TGTGCCAGCATCCCTGGTCCCGGAAACACCATATATTTT.

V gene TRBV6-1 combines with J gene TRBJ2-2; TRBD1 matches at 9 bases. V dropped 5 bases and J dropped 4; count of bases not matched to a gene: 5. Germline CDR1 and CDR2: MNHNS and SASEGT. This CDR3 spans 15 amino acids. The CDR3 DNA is TGTGCCAGCAGTCTGGGACAGGGAAGCACCGGGGAGCTGTTTTTT. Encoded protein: CASSLGQGSTGELFF.

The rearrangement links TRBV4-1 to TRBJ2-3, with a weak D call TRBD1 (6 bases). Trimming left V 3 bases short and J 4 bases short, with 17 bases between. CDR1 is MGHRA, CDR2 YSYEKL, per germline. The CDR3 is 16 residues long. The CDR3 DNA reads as TGCGCCAGCAGCCAGCGGACAGCAGTTACGGCAGATACGCAGTATTTT. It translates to CASSQRTAVTADTQYF.

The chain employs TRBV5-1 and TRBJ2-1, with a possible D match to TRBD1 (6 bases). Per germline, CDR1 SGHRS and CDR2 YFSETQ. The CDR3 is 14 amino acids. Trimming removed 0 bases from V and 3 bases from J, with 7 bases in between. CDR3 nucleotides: TGCGCCAGCAGCTTGGGGACAGTCTACAATGAGCAGTTCTTC. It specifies CASSLGTVYNEQFF.

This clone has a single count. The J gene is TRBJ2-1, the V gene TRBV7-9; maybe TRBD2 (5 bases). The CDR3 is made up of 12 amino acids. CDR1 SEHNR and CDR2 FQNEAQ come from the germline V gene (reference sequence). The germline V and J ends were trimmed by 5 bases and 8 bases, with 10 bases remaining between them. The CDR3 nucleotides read TGTGCCAGCAGCACCCTAGCCCATGAGCAGTTCTTC. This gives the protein CASSTLAHEQFF.

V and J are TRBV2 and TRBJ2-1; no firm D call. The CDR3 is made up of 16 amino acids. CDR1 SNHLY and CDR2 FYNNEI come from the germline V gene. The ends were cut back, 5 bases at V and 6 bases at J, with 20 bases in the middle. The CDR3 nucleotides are TGTGCCAGCAGTCCCTATTGGGGATTGAACACCAATGAGCAGTTCTTC. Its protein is CASSPYWGLNTNEQFF.

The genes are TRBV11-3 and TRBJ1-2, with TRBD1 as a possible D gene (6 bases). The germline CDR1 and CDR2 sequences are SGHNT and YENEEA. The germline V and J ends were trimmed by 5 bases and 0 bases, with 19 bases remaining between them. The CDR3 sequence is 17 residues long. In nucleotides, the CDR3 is TGTGCCAGCAGCCCCGGGACAAGACAGCCTTCTAACTATGGCTACACCTTC. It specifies CASSPGTRQPSNYGYTF.

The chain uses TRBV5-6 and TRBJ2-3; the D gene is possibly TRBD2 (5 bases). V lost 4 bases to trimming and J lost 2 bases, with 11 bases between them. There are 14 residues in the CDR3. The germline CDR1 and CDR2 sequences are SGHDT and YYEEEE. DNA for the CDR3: TGTGCCAGCAGCGCGTTCGGGAACACAGATACGCAGTATTTT. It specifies CASSAFGNTDTQYF.

For the CDR3, the DNA is TGCGCCAGCAGCTCGTTTGGAGGAGGGTCCTACAATGAGCAGTTCTTC. This gives the protein CASSSFGGGSYNEQFF. This chain links TRBV5-1 with TRBJ2-1; weak D call: TRBD2 (6 bases). V dropped 3 bases and J dropped 1 base, with 14 bases sitting between them. CDR3 length: 16 residues. Germline V gene sequence: CDR1 SGHRS, CDR2 YFSETQ.

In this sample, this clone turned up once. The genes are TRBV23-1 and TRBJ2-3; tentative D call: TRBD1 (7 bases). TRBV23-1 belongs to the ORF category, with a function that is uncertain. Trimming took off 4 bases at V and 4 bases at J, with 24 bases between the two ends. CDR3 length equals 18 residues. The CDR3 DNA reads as TGCGCCAGCAGTCGCAAATTCCCTACAGGGGAGGAAGCAGATACGCAGTATTTT. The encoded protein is CASSRKFPTGEEADTQYF.

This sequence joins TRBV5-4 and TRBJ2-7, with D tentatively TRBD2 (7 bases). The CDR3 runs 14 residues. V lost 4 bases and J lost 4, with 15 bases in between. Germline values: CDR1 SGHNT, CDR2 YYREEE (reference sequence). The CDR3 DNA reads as TGTGCCAGCAGCGTGGGGGGGCGGACGTACGAGCAGTACTTC. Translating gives CASSVGGRTYEQYF.

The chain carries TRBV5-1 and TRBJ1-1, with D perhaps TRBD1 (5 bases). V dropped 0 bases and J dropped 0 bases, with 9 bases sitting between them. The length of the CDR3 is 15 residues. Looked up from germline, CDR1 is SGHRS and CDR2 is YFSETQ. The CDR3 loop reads CASSLGGALNTEAFF. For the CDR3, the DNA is TGCGCCAGCAGCTTGGGCGGGGCCCTGAACACTGAAGCTTTCTTT.

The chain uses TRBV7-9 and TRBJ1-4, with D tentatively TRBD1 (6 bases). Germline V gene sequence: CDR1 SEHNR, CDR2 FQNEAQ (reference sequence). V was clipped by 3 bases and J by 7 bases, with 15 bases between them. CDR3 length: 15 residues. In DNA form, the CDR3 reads TGTGCCAGCAGCTTGGGGGCGTTCTTGGGTGAAAAACTGTTTTTT. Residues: CASSLGAFLGEKLFF.

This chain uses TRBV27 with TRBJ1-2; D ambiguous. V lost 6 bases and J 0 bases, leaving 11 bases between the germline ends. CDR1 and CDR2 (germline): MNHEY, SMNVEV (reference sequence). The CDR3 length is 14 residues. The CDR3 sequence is CASSPLFTNYGYTF. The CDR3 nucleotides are TGTGCCAGCAGCCCCCTCTTTACTAACTATGGCTACACCTTC.

Here the CDR3 DNA reads TGCAGCGTGGAGGGGGACAGGGGGAAAAGCTCCTACGAGCAGTACTTC. Translated: CSVEGDRGKSSYEQYF. V and J are TRBV29-1 and TRBJ2-7; 11 bases align to TRBD1. V shed 6 bases and J 0 bases; nucleotides not matched to a gene: 10. Germline CDR1 is SQVTM and CDR2 is ANQGSEA. This CDR3 spans 16 amino acids.

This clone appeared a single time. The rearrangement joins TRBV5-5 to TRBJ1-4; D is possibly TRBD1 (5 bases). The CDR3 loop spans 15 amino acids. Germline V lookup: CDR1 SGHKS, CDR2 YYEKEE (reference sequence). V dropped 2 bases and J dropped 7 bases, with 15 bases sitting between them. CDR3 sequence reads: CASSLEGLPVEKLFF. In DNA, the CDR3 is TGTGCCAGCAGCTTAGAGGGGCTCCCCGTTGAAAAACTGTTTTTT. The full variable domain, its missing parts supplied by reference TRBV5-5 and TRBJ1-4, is DAGVTQSPTHLIKTRGQQVTLRCSPISGHKSVSWYQQVLGQGPQFIFQYYEKEERGRGNFPDRFSARQFPNYSSELNVNALLLGDSALYLCASSLEGLPVEKLFFGSGTQLSVL.

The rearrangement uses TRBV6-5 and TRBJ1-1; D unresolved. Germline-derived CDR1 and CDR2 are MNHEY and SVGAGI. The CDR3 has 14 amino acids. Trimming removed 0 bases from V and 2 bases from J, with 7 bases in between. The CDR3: CASSYSRENTEAFF. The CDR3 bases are TGTGCCAGCAGTTACTCCCGGGAAAACACTGAAGCTTTCTTT.

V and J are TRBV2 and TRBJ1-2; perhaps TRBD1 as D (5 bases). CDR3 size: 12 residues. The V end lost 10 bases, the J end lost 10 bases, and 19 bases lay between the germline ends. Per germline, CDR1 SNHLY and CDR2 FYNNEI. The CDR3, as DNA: TGTGCCACCTCAGGAGGGGCCGATCCCTACACCTTC. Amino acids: CATSGGADPYTF.

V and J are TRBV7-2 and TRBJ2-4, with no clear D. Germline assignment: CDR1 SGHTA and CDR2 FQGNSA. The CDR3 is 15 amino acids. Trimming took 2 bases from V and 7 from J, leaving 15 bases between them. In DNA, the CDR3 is TGTGCCAGCAGCTTATCCGCAAGGGTCTTGAACATTCAGTACTTC. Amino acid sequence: CASSLSARVLNIQYF.

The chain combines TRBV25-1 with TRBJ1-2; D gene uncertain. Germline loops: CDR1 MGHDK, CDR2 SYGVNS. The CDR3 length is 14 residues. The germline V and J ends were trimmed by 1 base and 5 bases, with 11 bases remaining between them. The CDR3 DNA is TGTGCCAGCAGTGAATTCGGGGTAGGGTATGGCTACACCTTC. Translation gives CASSEFGVGYGYTF.

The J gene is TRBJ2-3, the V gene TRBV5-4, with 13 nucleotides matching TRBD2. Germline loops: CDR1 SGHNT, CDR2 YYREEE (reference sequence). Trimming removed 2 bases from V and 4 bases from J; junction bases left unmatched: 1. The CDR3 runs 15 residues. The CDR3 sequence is CASSLLAGGADTQYF. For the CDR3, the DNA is TGTGCCAGCAGCTTACTAGCGGGGGGGGCAGATACGCAGTATTTT.

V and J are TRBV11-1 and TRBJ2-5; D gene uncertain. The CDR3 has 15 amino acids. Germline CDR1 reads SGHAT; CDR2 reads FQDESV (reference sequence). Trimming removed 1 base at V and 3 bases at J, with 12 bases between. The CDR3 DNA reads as TGTGCCAGCAGCTTAGAAGGGTGGGGAAAAGAGACCCAGTACTTC. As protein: CASSLEGWGKETQYF.

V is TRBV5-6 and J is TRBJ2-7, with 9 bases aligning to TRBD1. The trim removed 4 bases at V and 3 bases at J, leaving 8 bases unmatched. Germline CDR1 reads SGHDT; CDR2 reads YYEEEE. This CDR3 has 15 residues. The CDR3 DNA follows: TGTGCCAGCAGCCAACAGGGGGCCGTGGACTACGAGCAGTACTTC. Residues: CASSQQGAVDYEQYF. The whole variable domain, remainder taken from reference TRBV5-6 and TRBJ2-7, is DAGVTQSPTHLIKTRGQQVTLRCSPKSGHDTVSWYQQALGQGPQFIFQYYEEEERQRGNFPDRFSGHQFPNYSSELNVNALLLGDSALYLCASSQQGAVDYEQYFGPGTRLTVT.

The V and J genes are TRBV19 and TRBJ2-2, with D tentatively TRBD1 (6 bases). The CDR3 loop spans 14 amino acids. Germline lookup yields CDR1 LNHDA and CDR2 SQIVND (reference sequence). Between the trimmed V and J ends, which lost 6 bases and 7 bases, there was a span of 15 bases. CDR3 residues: CASSTGFYGGELFF. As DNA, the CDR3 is TGTGCCAGTAGCACAGGGTTTTACGGCGGGGAGCTGTTTTTT.

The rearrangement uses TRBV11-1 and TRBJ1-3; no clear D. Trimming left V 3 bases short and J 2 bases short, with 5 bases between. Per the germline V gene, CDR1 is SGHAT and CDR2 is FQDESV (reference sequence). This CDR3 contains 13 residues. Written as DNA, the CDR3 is TGTGCCAGCAGCTTCTACGCTGGAAACACCATATATTTT. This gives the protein CASSFYAGNTIYF.

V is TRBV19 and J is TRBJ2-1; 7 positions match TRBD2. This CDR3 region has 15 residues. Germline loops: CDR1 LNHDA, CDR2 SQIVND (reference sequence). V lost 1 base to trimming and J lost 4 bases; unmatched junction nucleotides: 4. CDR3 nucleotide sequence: TGTGCCAGTAGTATAGCGCGGCGGGGGTACAATGAGCAGTTCTTC. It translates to CASSIARRGYNEQFF.

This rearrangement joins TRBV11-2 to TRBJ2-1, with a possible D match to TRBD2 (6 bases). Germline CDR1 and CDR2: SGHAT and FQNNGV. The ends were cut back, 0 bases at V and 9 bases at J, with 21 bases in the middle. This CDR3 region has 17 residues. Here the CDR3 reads CASSLDQAGAVGSEQFF. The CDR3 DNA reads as TGTGCCAGCAGCTTAGATCAAGCGGGCGCCGTAGGCTCTGAGCAGTTCTTC.